The 27 T cell receptor beta chains listed next were all sequenced from one sample in a study of early T cells in non-severe SARS-CoV-2 infection. TCRdb re-called the 5' RACE reads with MiXCR, one entry per CDR3 protein. The table includes fewer than 30,000 distinct CDR3 sequences, approximately 4% detected once. The source material was whole blood. These receptors came from an adult who was a healthcare worker with PCR-confirmed SARS-CoV-2 infection or an uninfected control (not recorded which).

This clonotype was recorded many times. The chain carries TRBV3-1 and TRBJ2-2; 7 bases align to TRBD2. This CDR3 is built from 15 residues. The V gene's germline CDR1 is LGHDT and CDR2 YNNKEL (reference sequence). The V and J ends lost 4 bases and 5 bases, in that order; junction bases with no gene match: 7. CDR3 coding DNA: TGTGCCAGCAGCCCAGCAGGACTAGAGACCGGGGAGCTGTTTTTT. It translates to CASSPAGLETGELFF.

The table lists this clonotype with many counts. The chain links TRBV6-8 to TRBJ2-3, with D possibly TRBD2 on 6 matching bases. V shed 8 bases and J shed 1 base, with 16 bases lying between them. CDR3 length: 15 residues. Germline V gives CDR1 MNHGY, CDR2 SAAAGT. Here the CDR3 reads CASGAGPPRTDTQYF. Here the CDR3 DNA reads TGTGCCAGCGGCGCGGGACCACCTCGCACAGATACGCAGTATTTT.

This clonotype was seen ten or more times. The rearrangement links TRBV12-3 or TRBV12-4 to TRBJ1-5; TRBD1 might be the D (5 bases). The ends were cut back, 6 bases at V and 5 bases at J, with 17 bases in the middle. This CDR3 contains 15 residues. The CDR3 nucleotides read TGTGCCAGCAGCTACGGACACAGGCTGGATCAGCCCCAGCATTTT. Amino acid sequence: CASSYGHRLDQPQHF.

This clonotype has at least ten counts. V is TRBV20-1 and J is TRBJ1-6; D perhaps matches TRBD1 (5 bases). The CDR3 runs to 17 residues. The V gene lost 3 bases and the J gene lost 0 bases, with 15 bases spanning the gap. CDR1 is DFQATT and CDR2 is SNEGSKA in the germline V gene (reference sequence). In DNA form, the CDR3 reads TGCAGTGCTAGCCCATTCGCAGGGAGCTCCTATAATTCACCCCTCCACTTT. Protein: CSASPFAGSSYNSPLHF.

This clonotype was counted between two and nine times. The rearrangement links TRBV30 to TRBJ2-3; 10 bases are a match to TRBD2. The CDR3 totals 15 residues. Germline V lookup: CDR1 GTSNPN, CDR2 SVGIG (reference sequence). The trim removed 1 base at V and 5 bases at J, leaving 6 bases unmatched. The CDR3 region has the DNA TGTGCCTGGAGTGAGCGGGGGGGCCGGGGAGATACGCAGTATTTT. This gives the protein CAWSERGGRGDTQYF.

The table lists this clonotype with many counts. The V and J genes are TRBV4-2 and TRBJ2-7; maybe TRBD2 (5 bases). V was clipped by 3 bases and J by 4 bases, with 10 bases between them. CDR1 and CDR2 (germline): LGHNA, YNFKEQ. The CDR3 runs 13 residues. For the CDR3, the DNA is TGTGCCAGCAGCCAGGAATCGGGGTACGAGCAGTACTTC. Translated: CASSQESGYEQYF.

This clonotype appeared many times. The chain uses TRBV25-1 and TRBJ1-2, with no clear D. Trimming removed 2 bases from V and 0 bases from J, with 16 bases in between. The length of the CDR3 is 17 residues. The germline V gene encodes CDR1 MGHDK and CDR2 SYGVNS. CDR3 bases: TGTGCCAGCAGTGAAGCCGATGTAACAGCAGCTAACTATGGCTACACCTTC. It specifies CASSEADVTAANYGYTF.

This clonotype showed up many times. This chain connects TRBV12-5 to TRBJ1-2; 8 bases fit TRBD1. The J segment lost 4 bases and the V segment lost 2 bases, leaving 9 bases of the junction unmatched. CDR3 length equals 16 residues. CDR1 and CDR2 (germline): LGHNT, FRNRAP. The CDR3 sequence: CASGLRTGRVIYGYTF. The CDR3 nucleotides read TGTGCTAGTGGTTTGAGGACAGGGAGGGTAATCTATGGCTACACCTTC.

The V gene is TRBV20-1, the J gene TRBJ1-5, with D perhaps TRBD1 (5 bases). The germline V and J ends were trimmed by 0 bases and 1 base, with 7 bases remaining between them. The CDR3 consists of 14 residues. From germline, CDR1 is DFQATT and CDR2 SNEGSKA (reference sequence). CDR3 amino acids: CSARDGGSNQPQHF. CDR3 coding DNA: TGCAGTGCTAGAGATGGGGGGAGCAATCAGCCCCAGCATTTT.

This clonotype occurred many times. This sequence joins TRBV4-1 and TRBJ2-1; 12 bases agree with TRBD2. With 1 base clipped from V and 2 bases from J, the junction kept 3 bases outside the gene matches. The germline gives CDR1 MGHRA, CDR2 YSYEKL. CDR3 size: 17 residues. DNA of the CDR3: TGCGCCAGCAGCCAAGCGACTAGCGGGGGTCCCTACAATGAGCAGTTCTTC. Amino acid sequence: CASSQATSGGPYNEQFF.

This clonotype was seen more than once but under ten times. The gene calls are TRBV7-9 and TRBJ2-5; D is tentatively TRBD1 or TRBD2 (5 bases each). CDR1 is SEHNR and CDR2 is FQNEAQ in the germline V gene (reference sequence). This CDR3 has 14 residues. Trimming left V 8 bases short and J 4 bases short, with 17 bases between. CDR3 bases: TGTGCCAGCCAACTCGGGGCCGGGGCAGAGACCCAGTACTTC. This gives the protein CASQLGAGAETQYF.

The sample holds many counts of this clonotype. The chain links TRBV6-4 to TRBJ2-2; 8 positions agree with TRBD2. This CDR3 comprises 14 residues. Germline V lookup: CDR1 MRHNA, CDR2 SNTAGT. V lost 6 bases, J lost 3 bases, and 3 bases stayed unmatched. The CDR3 protein is CASRTSDHTGELFF. The DNA of the CDR3 is TGTGCCAGCAGGACTAGCGACCACACCGGGGAGCTGTTTTTT.

This clonotype has at least ten counts. The rearrangement joins TRBV11-1 to TRBJ2-3; 9 positions match TRBD1. The CDR3 has 14 residues. CDR1 and CDR2 from the germline V gene are SGHAT and FQDESV (reference sequence). V lost 5 bases and J lost 3; bases outside the gene matches: 3. The CDR3 DNA reads as TGTGCCAGCAGCGGACAGGGGCTAACAGATACGCAGTATTTT. Translating gives CASSGQGLTDTQYF.

This clonotype was counted ten times or more. The chain couples TRBV9 to TRBJ1-2; 7 nucleotides match TRBD1. The CDR3 sequence is 15 residues long. V was clipped by 2 bases and J by 3 bases; unmatched bases: 7. Per germline, CDR1 SGDLS and CDR2 YYNGEE. The CDR3 region is CASSVTGYADYGYTF. CDR3 in DNA: TGTGCCAGCAGCGTGACAGGGTATGCTGACTATGGCTACACCTTC.

The chain combines TRBV20-1 with TRBJ2-1; D remains unclear. This CDR3 is 13 amino acids long. The germline CDR1 and CDR2 sequences are DFQATT and SNEGSKA (reference sequence). The V end was cut by 0 bases, the J end by 10 bases, with 13 bases between. The CDR3 loop reads CSARDRVAGEQFF. In nucleotides, the CDR3 is TGCAGTGCTAGAGATCGAGTAGCTGGAGAGCAGTTCTTC.

This clonotype occurred many times. The chain employs TRBV7-8 and TRBJ1-5; a possible D gene is TRBD1 (5 bases). The CDR3 covers 14 residues. The V end lost 3 bases, the J end lost 5 bases, and 11 bases lay between the germline ends. From germline, CDR1 is SGHVS and CDR2 FQNEAQ. The CDR3 region is CASSFAGGYQPQHF. The CDR3 nucleotides are TGTGCCAGCAGCTTCGCCGGGGGATATCAGCCCCAGCATTTT. The complete variable domain, with remaining parts taken from reference TRBV7-8 and TRBJ1-5, reads GAGVSQSPRYKVAKRGQDVALRCDPISGHVSLFWYQQALGQGPEFLTYFQNEAQLDKSGLPSDRFFAERPEGSVSTLKIQRTQQEDSAVYLCASSFAGGYQPQHFGDGTRLSIL.

This clonotype was seen at least ten times. V is TRBV18 and J is TRBJ2-7; D might be TRBD1 (6 bases). V lost 6 bases and J lost 6, with 12 bases in between. The V gene's germline CDR1 is KGHSH and CDR2 LQKENI. The CDR3 contains 12 residues. The CDR3 DNA sequence: TGTGCCAGCTCGCAACAGGGAACCGAGCAGTACTTC. Translation gives CASSQQGTEQYF.

The chain carries TRBV6-5 and TRBJ2-2; D not resolved. Trimming pared 4 bases from V and 5 bases from J, leaving 17 bases between. Germline V gene lookup returns CDR1 MNHEY and CDR2 SVGAGI. The CDR3 runs 16 residues. CDR3 nucleotide sequence: TGTGCCAGCAGTTCAACTGGTCTATTCGCAACCGGGGAGCTGTTTTTT. It translates to CASSSTGLFATGELFF.

In its sample, this clonotype was seen many times. This chain joins TRBV7-8 and TRBJ2-3; 8 nucleotides line up with TRBD1. V lost 4 bases to trimming and J lost 5 bases; unmatched junction nucleotides: 8. CDR1 and CDR2 (germline): SGHVS, FQNEAQ. There are 15 residues in the CDR3. The DNA of the CDR3 is TGTGCCAGCAGCTGGGGCGGACAGGGTAAAGATACGCAGTATTTT. It specifies CASSWGGQGKDTQYF.

A few counts support this clonotype. V is TRBV5-1 and J is TRBJ1-5; 8 bases agree with TRBD1. The trim removed 5 bases at V and 3 bases at J, leaving 4 bases unmatched. The CDR3 totals 14 residues. CDR1 and CDR2 (germline): SGHRS, YFSETQ. The chain's CDR3 is CASREGQDNQPQHF. CDR3 sequence (DNA): TGCGCCAGCAGGGAGGGACAGGACAATCAGCCCCAGCATTTT.

The table lists this clonotype with many counts. CDR3 bases: TGTGCCAGCAGGACTAAATACCTTGGCGGGGGGATGGTCAATGAGCAGTTCTTC. This codes for CASRTKYLGGGMVNEQFF. The J gene is TRBJ2-1, the V gene TRBV12-3 or TRBV12-4; 8 bases match TRBD2. The CDR3 covers 18 residues. V was pared by 6 bases and J by 6 bases, with 19 bases of the junction left unmatched.

This clonotype is deemed medium-sized. The chain is built from TRBV6-2 or TRBV6-3 and TRBJ2-2; TRBD1 matches at 9 bases. V trimming: 3 bases; J trimming: 6 bases; junction bases outside the gene matches: 5. The CDR3 totals 15 residues. The germline V gene encodes CDR1 MNHEY and CDR2 SVGEGT. CDR3 sequence: CASSYTGGAAGELFF. DNA for the CDR3: TGTGCCAGCAGTTATACAGGGGGCGCCGCCGGGGAGCTGTTTTTT.

The sample holds a few counts of this clonotype. This chain connects TRBV5-1 to TRBJ1-4, with D possibly being TRBD1 (5 bases). With 4 bases removed from V and 5 bases from J, the gap between germline ends came to 18 bases. The CDR3 has 16 residues. CDR1 SGHRS and CDR2 YFSETQ come from the germline V gene. CDR3 in DNA: TGCGCCAGCAGCAGTATCCGGGACGGGAAGAATGAAAAACTGTTTTTT. Residues: CASSSIRDGKNEKLFF. The full variable domain, rest sourced from reference TRBV5-1 and TRBJ1-4, is KAGVTQTPRYLIKTRGQQVTLSCSPISGHRSVSWYQQTPGQGLQFLFEYFSETQRNKGNFPGRFSGRQFSNSRSEMNVSTLELGDSALYLCASSSIRDGKNEKLFFGSGTQLSVL.

This clonotype was observed a handful of times. The gene calls are TRBV4-1 and TRBJ2-7, with 8 bases identical to TRBD1. Germline V gives CDR1 MGHRA, CDR2 YSYEKL. This CDR3 region has 14 residues. The trim removed 0 bases at V and 3 bases at J, leaving 1 base unmatched. The CDR3 sequence is CASSQDDRGYEQYF. CDR3 sequence (DNA): TGCGCCAGCAGCCAAGATGACAGGGGCTACGAGCAGTACTTC.

This clonotype was observed a few times. The genes are TRBV27 and TRBJ2-1; 10 bases line up with TRBD1. V trimming: 5 bases; J trimming: 5 bases; junction bases outside the gene matches: 12. Germline CDR1 is MNHEY and CDR2 is SMNVEV (reference sequence). This CDR3 spans 17 amino acids. The CDR3 protein is CASSLNRGDRGNNEQFF. In DNA form, the CDR3 reads TGTGCCAGCAGTCTAAATAGGGGGGACAGGGGAAACAATGAGCAGTTCTTC.

This clonotype was recorded once. The V and J genes are TRBV11-2 and TRBJ2-7, with D possibly matching TRBD2 (6 bases). CDR3 size: 13 residues. The V end was cut by 5 bases, the J end by 4 bases, with 12 bases between. CDR1 is SGHAT and CDR2 is FQNNGV in the germline V gene. Here the CDR3 reads CASSEGGGYEQYF. CDR3 in DNA: TGTGCCAGCAGCGAGGGAGGTGGGTACGAGCAGTACTTC.

V and J are TRBV10-2 and TRBJ2-4, with D perhaps TRBD1 (5 bases). Germline V lookup: CDR1 WSHSY, CDR2 SAAADI. The V end was cut by 0 bases, the J end by 6 bases, with 9 bases between. The CDR3 contains 14 residues. In DNA form, the CDR3 reads TGCGCCAGCAGTGAGTCTCTCCAGGGAAACATTCAGTACTTC. Its protein is CASSESLQGNIQYF.